This T cell receptor (beta chain) was profiled in a study of long-term antiretroviral therapy in people with HIV. Study results and limitations: Clonal expansions arising prior to ART prevailed in the repertoire at every time point.

V was clipped by 5 bases and J by 7 bases, with 14 bases between them. Germline CDR1 SEHNR, CDR2 FQNEAQ (reference sequence). The CDR3 consists of 13 residues. Without exception, participants with HIV were treated in the United States. Turning to this clone: The antigen is undetermined.

Investigators performed immunoSEQ version v3.0 at survey level. Each sample aimed for roughly 40,000-55,000 sequenced T-cell genomes. Sequencing was performed with immunoSEQ multiplex PCR; in TCRdb, only in-frame clones are kept and a portion is missing. The sample holds approximately 12,000 clones, 80% to 90% seen once. The gene calls are TRBV7-9 and TRBJ1-2, with D perhaps TRBD1 (6 bases). Sequences were derived from unsorted PBMCs, sampled 0.2 years before starting antiretroviral therapy. The source is a woman aged 40 to 50 with HIV. CDR3 in amino acids: CASSQDSLLGYTF. The CDR3 coding sequence is TGTGCCAGCAGCCAGGACAGTCTCCTTGGCTACACCTTC.